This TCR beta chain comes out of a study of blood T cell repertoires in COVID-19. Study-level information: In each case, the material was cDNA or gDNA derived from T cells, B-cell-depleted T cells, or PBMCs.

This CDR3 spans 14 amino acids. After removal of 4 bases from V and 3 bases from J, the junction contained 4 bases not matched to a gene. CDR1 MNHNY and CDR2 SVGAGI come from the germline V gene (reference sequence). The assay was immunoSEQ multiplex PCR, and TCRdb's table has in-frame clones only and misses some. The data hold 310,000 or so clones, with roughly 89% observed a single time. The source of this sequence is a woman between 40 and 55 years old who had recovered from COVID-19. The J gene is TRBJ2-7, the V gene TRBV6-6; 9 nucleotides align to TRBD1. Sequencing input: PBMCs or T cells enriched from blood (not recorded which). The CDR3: CASSLNRGLYEQYF. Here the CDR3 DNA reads TGTGCCAGCAGTTTGAACAGGGGGCTCTACGAGCAGTACTTC.